Listed here are 9 T cell receptor beta chains from one sample, sequenced in a study of blood T cells in healthy people across ages. A second PCR of 7 to 11 cycles used a sample-barcoded 5' primer and a J-beta primer mix. TCRdb fed the 5' RACE reads into MiXCR, producing one record per CDR3 protein. The table lists around 710,000 distinct CDR3 sequences, roughly 47% of them singletons, with roughly 20% in the top ten. Sequencing input: blood. The source is an older woman in good health.

The gene calls are TRBV28 and TRBJ2-1; 10 nucleotides match TRBD1. This CDR3 is 14 amino acids long. V was clipped by 5 bases and J by 10 bases; unmatched bases: 8. Looked up from germline, CDR1 is MDHEN and CDR2 is SYDVKM. DNA of the CDR3: TGTGCCAGCAGTCAGGGGACAGGGGTTTACGAGCAGTTCTTC. It codes for CASSQGTGVYEQFF.

This clonotype was detected only a few times. This may stem from a read error, because a much larger clone lies one nucleotide away. J is TRBJ2-1 and V is TRBV5-1; 7 bases agree with TRBD2. This CDR3 is built from 15 residues. CDR1 and CDR2 from the germline V gene are SGHRS and YFSETQ. The CDR3 DNA is TGCGCCAGCAGCTCCCGCGAAGCGGGACTCAATGAGCGGTTCTTC. Amino acid sequence: CASSSREAGLNERFF.

The chain is built from TRBV20-1 and TRBJ1-5; a weak D match, TRBD1 (5 bases). This CDR3 contains 15 residues. V was shortened by 5 bases and J by 1 base, with 15 bases between the two germline ends. Germline V CDR1 and CDR2: DFQATT, SNEGSKA (reference sequence). The CDR3 DNA follows: TGCAGTGCTGGTTACGGGACGGGGAGCAATCAGCCCCAGCATTTT. Its protein is CSAGYGTGSNQPQHF.

V and J are TRBV6-2 or TRBV6-3 and TRBJ2-5, with 7 nucleotides matching TRBD2. The ends lost 5 bases at V and 4 bases at J; junction bases unmatched: 4. Per the germline V gene, CDR1 is MNHEY and CDR2 is SVGEGT. The CDR3 is 13 amino acids. CDR3 DNA: TGTGCCAGCAGTCTGCGGGAGCGAGAGACCCAGTACTTC. This sequence encodes CASSLRERETQYF.

This clonotype was detected once. The rearrangement joins TRBV12-5 to TRBJ1-3, with D possibly matching TRBD1 (5 bases). Germline values: CDR1 LGHNT, CDR2 FRNRAP. The CDR3 contains 16 residues. Trimming pared 3 bases from V and 0 bases from J, leaving 12 bases between. CDR3 DNA: TGTGCTAGTGGTTTAAGGGACGGCCGCTCTGGAAACACCATATATTTT. Residues: CASGLRDGRSGNTIYF. Variable domain in full (rest from reference TRBV12-5 and TRBJ1-3): DARVTQTPRHKVTEMGQEVTMRCQPILGHNTVFWYRQTMMQGLELLAYFRNRAPLDDSGMPKDRFSAEMPDATLATLKIQPSEPRDSAVYFCASGLRDGRSGNTIYFGEGSWLTVV.

Turning to this clonotype: The junction differs from germline at one of its ends, possibly a read error. This chain joins TRBV20-1 and TRBJ2-3; tentatively, D is TRBD2 (6 bases). Germline V gene sequence: CDR1 DFQATT, CDR2 SNEGSKA (reference sequence). This CDR3 contains 14 residues. The DNA of the CDR3 is TGCAGTGCTTCGGGGGAAGATGGAACAGATATGCAGTATTTT. It translates to CSASGEDGTDMQYF.

This clonotype was counted only a few times. The J gene is TRBJ1-2, the V gene TRBV29-1; D is possibly TRBD1 (5 bases). CDR3 length: 12 amino acids. In germline, CDR1 is SQVTM, CDR2 ANQGSEA. The V gene lost 4 bases and the J gene lost 2 bases, with 8 bases spanning the gap. This CDR3 reads CSVATENYGYTF. The CDR3 nucleotides are TGCAGCGTTGCGACAGAGAACTATGGCTACACCTTC.

This clonotype was recorded many times. The V and J genes are TRBV27 and TRBJ2-1; D gene ambiguous. The germline V gene has CDR1 MNHEY and CDR2 SMNVEV (reference sequence). V lost 3 bases to trimming and J lost 6 bases, with 6 bases between them. The CDR3 covers 12 residues. The CDR3 sequence is CASSFSVNEQFF. The CDR3, as DNA: TGTGCCAGCAGTTTTAGTGTCAATGAGCAGTTCTTC.

V usage is TRBV2 and J usage is TRBJ2-5, with D perhaps matching TRBD2 (6 bases). Germline V gives CDR1 SNHLY, CDR2 FYNNEI. The CDR3 length is 15 residues. Between the trimmed V and J ends, which lost 6 bases and 1 base, there was a span of 15 bases. This CDR3 reads CASRPGAGLQETQYF. Written as DNA, the CDR3 is TGTGCCAGCAGGCCGGGAGCAGGGCTCCAAGAGACCCAGTACTTC.